This TCR beta chain was captured in a study of cytomegalovirus exposure and HLA in healthy donors. Study-wide context: The study placed approximately 81% of its roughly 430 genotyped donors in the Caucasian-associated ancestry cluster. Findings and limits, study-wide: Rare TCR sequences dominated, though some public TCRs recurred in many donors.

PCR used 60 Vbeta primers and 13 Jbeta primers. Some clones are missing from TCRdb's copy, which holds only in-frame ones; the method was immunoSEQ multiplex PCR. The table includes about 43,000 clones, around three quarters detected once. This CDR3 has 15 residues. The germline gives CDR1 SGDLS, CDR2 YYNGEE. Trimming stripped 1 base from V and 1 base from J, with 8 bases between. Comment on this clone: What it binds is unknown.

The receptor comes from a man aged 25-45 years in good health and CMV-seronegative. Specimen: PBMCs. This sequence joins TRBV9 and TRBJ2-2; possible D gene TRBD1, 6 bases. CDR3 in amino acids: CASSVRGQNTGELFF. CDR3 bases: TGTGCCAGCAGCGTAAGGGGACAGAACACCGGGGAGCTGTTTTTT.